Listed below are T cell receptor beta chains from one sample, sequenced in a study of T cells after yellow fever vaccination. TCRdb re-called the 5' RACE reads through MiXCR, storing one row per CDR3 protein. The sample carries under 250,000 distinct CDR3 sequences, 3% to 4% recorded once. Sequenced here: CD4+ T cells sorted from PBMCs, sampled 10 days after the yellow fever booster vaccination. The receptors shown here come from a man aged 18-30 years who received the YFV17D yellow fever vaccine. CDR3s include the opening cysteine and the closing phenylalanine or tryptophan. A D gene is named only where the DNA matches it firmly. Size values are once, few and many counts, or a class for expanded clones, and some rows have none.

>many|TRBV20-1|TRBJ1-3|TRBD1
CSVPGQGRLGNTIYF
TGCAGTGTCCCAGGACAGGGGCGATTGGGAAACACCATATATTTT
>many|TRBV30|TRBJ2-7|.
CAWSVDRGLYEQYF
TGTGCCTGGAGTGTAGATCGGGGGTTATACGAGCAGTACTTC
>few|TRBV18|TRBJ2-1|TRBD1
CASSPGGQGGNEQFF
TGTGCCAGCTCACCAGGCGGACAGGGTGGCAATGAGCAGTTCTTC
>.|TRBV5-6|TRBJ2-2|.
CASSLGARTTGELFF
TGTGCCAGCAGCTTAGGTGCTCGGACCACCGGGGAGCTGTTTTTT
>.|TRBV18|TRBJ1-4|.
CASSVEGEKLFF
TGTGCCAGCTCAGTAGAGGGTGAAAAACTGTTTTTT
>many|TRBV7-2|TRBJ1-1|.
CASSSQGITEAFF
TGTGCCAGCAGTTCACAGGGTATCACTGAAGCTTTCTTT
>many|TRBV7-2|TRBJ1-1|.
CASTRVGGEVATEAFF
TGTGCCAGCACCCGGGTTGGGGGCGAAGTTGCGACTGAAGCTTTCTTT
>few|TRBV7-8|TRBJ1-6|.
CASSLGGGPGPPLHF
TGTGCCAGCAGCTTAGGGGGGGGGCCGGGGCCACCCCTCCACTTT
>many|TRBV30|TRBJ1-3|.
CAWSVPWGGTIYF
TGTGCCTGGAGTGTACCCTGGGGGGGCACCATATATTTT
>few|TRBV6-2/TRBV6-3|TRBJ1-5|TRBD1
CASSYGTEGQPQHF
TGTGCCAGCAGTTACGGGACAGAGGGACAGCCCCAGCATTTT
>few|TRBV4-1|TRBJ2-5|.
CASSLPDARGETQYF
TGCGCCAGCAGCCTGCCGGACGCCAGAGGGGAGACCCAGTACTTC
>many|TRBV5-1|TRBJ2-7|.
CASREAYEQYF
TGCGCCAGCAGGGAGGCCTACGAGCAGTACTTC
>many|TRBV18|TRBJ1-1|.
CASSPRGRGNTEAFF
TGTGCCAGCTCACCACGGGGGAGGGGGAACACTGAAGCTTTCTTT
>few|TRBV7-6|TRBJ2-6|.
CASSTRVLRANVLTF
TGTGCCAGCAGCACCCGGGTCCTCCGGGCCAACGTCCTGACTTTC
>many|TRBV20-1|TRBJ1-3|.
CSAREGSSGNTIYF
TGCAGTGCTAGGGAGGGTAGCTCTGGAAACACCATATATTTT
>many|TRBV7-9|TRBJ1-1|TRBD1
CASSPRTGNTEAFF
TGTGCCAGCAGCCCCCGGACAGGGAACACTGAAGCTTTCTTT
>.|TRBV4-2|TRBJ2-6|.
CASSQDRPGSGANVLTF
TGTGCCAGCAGCCAAGATCGCCCCGGGTCCGGGGCCAACGTCCTGACTTTC
>.|TRBV18|TRBJ2-1|TRBD2
CASSRGIGLAADNEQFF
TGTGCCAGCTCACGCGGCATAGGACTAGCGGCCGACAATGAGCAGTTCTTC
>many|TRBV7-9|TRBJ1-2|.
CASSKGTVAGVAGYTF
TGTGCCAGCAGCAAAGGGACGGTCGCGGGGGTTGCAGGCTACACCTTC
>many|TRBV5-1|TRBJ2-5|TRBD2
CASSFGSGGETQYF
TGCGCCAGCAGCTTTGGAAGCGGGGGAGAGACCCAGTACTTC
>.|TRBV12-3/TRBV12-4|TRBJ1-2|TRBD1
CASRGRGQGNYGYTF
TGTGCCAGCAGGGGAAGGGGGCAGGGTAACTATGGCTACACCTTC